The present TCR beta chain was sequenced within a study of CD8 T cells in Susac syndrome. Notes on the study in general: TCR sequencing and HLA analysis covered a relatively small number of individuals.

With random hexamers, reverse transcription was performed on about 0.5 to 1 ug of RNA. TCRdb ran MiXCR on the immunoSEQ multiplex PCR reads and lists one entry per CDR3 protein. The table lists some 80,000 distinct CDR3 sequences, 94% of them singletons. This clonotype appeared a single time. The target antigen is unknown. Negative isolation yielded the CD8+ and CD4+ T cells, while FACS enriched the TEMRA cells. V gave up 5 bases and J gave up 4 bases; unmatched junction bases: 7. Germline V gene data show CDR1 as SGHTA and CDR2 as FQGNSA. The CDR3 runs to 15 residues. Sequenced sample: CD8+ T cells from PBMCs. The clonotype comes from a human donor in good health. The rearrangement joins TRBV7-2 to TRBJ2-5, with TRBD2 matching over 10 bases. The CDR3 protein is CASSTSGGALETQYF. CDR3 DNA sequence: TGTGCCAGCAGCACGAGCGGGGGGGCATTAGAGACCCAGTACTTC.